This is a list of T cell receptor beta chains from one sample in a study of regulatory T cells in long-lasting Graves disease. TCRdb passed the multiplex PCR reads through MiXCR, listing each CDR3 protein once. The sample consists of roughly 490,000 distinct CDR3 sequences, under 25% of them appearing once. The specimen comprised peripheral blood mononuclear cells (PBMCs), sampled when the disease was refractory, from a patient treated with antithyroid drugs. The receptors were sampled from a female donor with Graves disease. CDR3s include the opening cysteine and the closing phenylalanine or tryptophan. The D gene is left open where the match is weak. Rows may omit the clone size; those that give it use once, few, many or a size class.

>few|.|TRBV9|TRBJ2-7
TGTGCCAGCAGCGTATCTTTTGGACCGGCCTACGAGCAGTACTTC
CASSVSFGPAYEQYF
>many|.|TRBV2|TRBJ1-2
TGTGCCAGCAGTATCCAAGAGTATGGCTACACCTTC
CASSIQEYGYTF
>.|TRBD1|TRBV27|TRBJ2-5
TGTGCCAGCAGTTCCTTCGAGACAGGGTGGAAGACCCAGTACTTC
CASSSFETGWKTQYF
>many|.|TRBV29-1|TRBJ1-1
TGCAGCGTTGATGGGGGCCATGTGAACACTGAAGCTTTCTTT
CSVDGGHVNTEAFF
>.|.|TRBV7-3|TRBJ2-7
TGTGCCAGCAGCCTTGTCGACAGTGAATACTACGAGCAGTACTTC
CASSLVDSEYYEQYF
>.|TRBD1|TRBV25-1|TRBJ2-7
TGTGCCACCTCACAGGGGTTCCCGTACGAGCAGTACTTC
CATSQGFPYEQYF
>many|.|TRBV10-3|TRBJ1-1
TGTGCCACGGCCGGACCAGGTAGGCAGGGAGGAACTGAAGCTTTCTTT
CATAGPGRQGGTEAFF
>many|.|TRBV27|TRBJ2-7
TGTGCCAGCAGTTTATCCAACTCCTACGAGCAGTACTTC
CASSLSNSYEQYF
>many|.|TRBV12-3/TRBV12-4|TRBJ1-5
TGTGCCAGCAGTTTACCGGGAGACACCCTCTATAGCAATCAGCCCCAGCATTTT
CASSLPGDTLYSNQPQHF
>many|TRBD1|TRBV6-1|TRBJ1-5
TGTGCCAGCAGCCTACAGGGGCAAGCCCAGCATTTT
CASSLQGQAQHF
>many|.|TRBV11-2|TRBJ1-1
TGTGCCAGCAGCTTAACGACGGATCCGAACACTGAAGCTTTCTTT
CASSLTTDPNTEAFF
>.|.|TRBV20-1|TRBJ2-7
TGCAGTGCTCCTACCCCGACAGGTCTTTCCTACGAGCAGTACTTC
CSAPTPTGLSYEQYF
>.|TRBD1|TRBV28|TRBJ1-5
TGTGCCAGCAGAACCTATTTGGGGACAGGGAGCAATCAGCCCCAGCATTTT
CASRTYLGTGSNQPQHF